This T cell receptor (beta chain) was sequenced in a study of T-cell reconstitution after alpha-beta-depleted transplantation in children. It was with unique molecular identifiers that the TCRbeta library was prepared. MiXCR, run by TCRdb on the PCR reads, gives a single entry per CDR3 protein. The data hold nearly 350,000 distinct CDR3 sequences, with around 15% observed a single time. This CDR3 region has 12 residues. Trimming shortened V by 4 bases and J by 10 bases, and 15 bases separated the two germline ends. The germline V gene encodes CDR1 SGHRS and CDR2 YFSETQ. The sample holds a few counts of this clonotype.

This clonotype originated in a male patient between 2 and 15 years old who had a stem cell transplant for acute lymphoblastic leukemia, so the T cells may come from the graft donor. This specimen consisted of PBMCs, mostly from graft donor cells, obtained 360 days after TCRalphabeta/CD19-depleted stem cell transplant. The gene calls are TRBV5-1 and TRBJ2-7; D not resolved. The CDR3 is CASSKDLVDQYF. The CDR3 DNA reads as TGCGCCAGCAGCAAGGACCTAGTGGATCAGTACTTC.